This T cell receptor (beta chain) was documented in a study of blood T cell repertoires in COVID-19. Study overall: Some COVID-19 samples were acute and others convalescent; all came from the United States, Italy and Spain. PBMCs, B-cell-depleted T cells, or T cells provided the cDNA or gDNA that made up the material.

In the source study's methods: Estimation of nucleated cell counts was performed using reference gene primer amplification. The assay was immunoSEQ multiplex PCR, and TCRdb's table has in-frame clones only and misses some. D and trimming come from the DNA, and the V and J calls and clone size come from that table. The sample gives about 26,000 clones, nearly 90% of which show up once; around 1.7% is in the top ten. V trimming: 5 bases; J trimming: 2 bases; junction bases outside the gene matches: 8. Germline V lookup: CDR1 GTSNPN, CDR2 SVGIG (reference sequence). CDR3 length: 17 residues. The chain combines TRBV30 with TRBJ2-1; TRBD2 aligns across 14 bases. The TCR comes from a woman aged 60-75 years with active COVID-19. The sample comprised peripheral blood. The CDR3 sequence is CAWDPGLAGAAYNEQFF. Here the CDR3 DNA reads TGTGCCTGGGACCCGGGACTAGCGGGAGCGGCCTACAATGAGCAGTTCTTC.